This T cell receptor beta chain was retrieved from a study of shared T cell receptors in the human thymus (dated by TCRdb to the early 2020s). Turning to the overall study: The study examined how self-reactive, shared T-cell receptor alpha chains are generated in the human thymus.

Library prep was done by the immunoSEQ multiplex PCR assay. Not all clones reach the TCRdb copy of this immuneACCESS table, which keeps in-frame sequences only. Checked studies attribute under half of the gap to unresolved V genes and leave the rest unexplained. For this sample the table gives hundreds of thousands of clones, of which more than 70% were detected only once. Roughly 0.0087% of the sample comes from the top ten. V sheds 6 bases and J sheds 4 bases, leaving 16 bases between their ends. CDR1 and CDR2 are drawn from the germline V gene: WSHSY, SAAADI. The CDR3 spans 15 residues, from the cysteine through the phenylalanine. This entry keeps only the CDR3 DNA: 45 bases, framed from base 1. The sample holds one count of this clone. Its antigen is unknown. One base away there is no much larger clone; base qualities are not given. The sample also formed part of further work on human thymus T cells. Per that second paper: The donors were immunologically healthy infants in Finland who had open corrective cardiac surgery for congenital heart defects. Thymus tissue was collected as surgical resects that were removed during corrective cardiac surgery. Both the thymic and the peripheral blood repertoires appeared to show biased V and J gene segment usage. Highly overlapping thymic TCR repertoires among unrelated individuals were reported in the related research. TCR alpha and beta repertoires from about 8 infant thymus samples and a few related peripheral blood samples were characterized in the study. Donor ages ranged from about 6 to 244 days, and the cohort comprised six male and two female infants. Thymocytes were mechanically released from the tissue and were stored as pellets of roughly 10-34 million cells at -70 degrees C. A QIAsymphony instrument was used to extract genomic DNA from frozen cell pellets. Using the immunoSEQ multiplex PCR assay, the TCRB and TCRAD loci were amplified from a standardized quantity of quality-controlled genomic DNA. The amplicons spanned the V(D)J region and were long enough to cover the CDR3 and allow V and J genes to be identified. Amplicon sequencing was performed on an Illumina platform through the commercial immunoSEQ service. Corrections for primer bias and sequencing errors followed previously described methods, while TCRAD and TCRB definitions were based on the IMGT database. Analysis of the repertoires was done with immunoSEQ Analyzer 3.0 and VDJTools and included basic statistics, V/J segment usage, diversity estimates, rarefaction and pairwise overlap. Diversity was estimated with Chao1, ChaoE, Efron-Thisted, Shannon and inverse Simpson indices, and also on datasets down-sampled to the smallest sample. For repertoire overlap, CDR3 nucleotide sequence, V gene and J gene had to match strictly, and clustering was done by Jaccard-based multidimensional scaling. On average, thymus samples yielded about 810,000 unique TCRB clonotypes, whereas blood samples yielded 65,000 to 100,000.

The clonotype originates from a boy less than two years old with a congenital heart defect. Donor details come from another sample of the same person, matched by shared clones. The rearranged segments are TRBV10-2 and TRBJ2-1, with a weak D call of TRBD2 (6 bases match). Sequenced material: thymocytes. The bases are TGCGCCAGCAGGGAGGGTAGCGAGAGTTACAATGAGCAGTTCTTC. It encodes CASREGSESYNEQFF.